The source of this TCR beta chain is a study of cytomegalovirus exposure and HLA in healthy donors. Whole-study context: As released early, the data held roughly 85 million unique TCRs from HLA-typed donors.

Donors were nominally healthy when sampled, though unrecorded immune exposures were likely. Absent from the records is this donor's CMV serostatus. The ends were cut back, 5 bases at V and 3 bases at J, with 8 bases in the middle. There are 11 residues in the CDR3. CDR1 and CDR2 (germline): GTSNPN, SVGIG (reference sequence). Primers included in the PCR were 60 Vbeta and 13 Jbeta primers. TCRdb's copy holds only in-frame clones and misses some; the assay was immunoSEQ multiplex PCR. Of approximately 50,000 clones listed, about 50% are singletons. This clonotype was obtained from a human donor in good health. The sample taken for sequencing was PBMCs. V usage is TRBV30 and J usage is TRBJ2-7; the D gene is possibly TRBD2 (5 bases). The CDR3 region is CAWGRGYEQYF. The CDR3, as DNA: TGTGCCTGGGGGAGAGGCTACGAGCAGTACTTC.